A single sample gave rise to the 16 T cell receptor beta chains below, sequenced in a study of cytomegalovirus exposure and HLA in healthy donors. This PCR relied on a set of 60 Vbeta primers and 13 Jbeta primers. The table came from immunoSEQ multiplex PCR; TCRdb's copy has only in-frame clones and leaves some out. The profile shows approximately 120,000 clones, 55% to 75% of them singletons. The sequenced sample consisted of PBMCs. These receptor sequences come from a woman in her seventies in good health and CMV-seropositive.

The CDR3 loop is CASSENEKLFF. For the CDR3, the DNA is TGTGCCAGCAGCGAGAACGAAAAACTGTTTTTT. The rearrangement links TRBV7-9 to TRBJ1-4; D ambiguous. The length of the CDR3 is 11 residues. Germline V gene lookup returns CDR1 SEHNR and CDR2 FQNEAQ (reference sequence). Trimming stripped 5 bases from V and 8 bases from J, with 6 bases between. Complete variable domain (other parts from reference TRBV7-9 and TRBJ1-4): DTGVSQNPRHKITKRGQNVTFRCDPISEHNRLYWYRQTLGQGPEFLTYFQNEAQLEKSRLLSDRFSAERPKGSFSTLEIQRTEQGDSAMYLCASSENEKLFFGSGTQLSVL.

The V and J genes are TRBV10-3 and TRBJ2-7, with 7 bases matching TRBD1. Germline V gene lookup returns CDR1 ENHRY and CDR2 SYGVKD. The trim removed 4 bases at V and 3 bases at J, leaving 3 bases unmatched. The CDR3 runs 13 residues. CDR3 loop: CAISGRQGYEQYF. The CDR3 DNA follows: TGTGCCATCAGTGGAAGACAGGGCTACGAGCAGTACTTC.

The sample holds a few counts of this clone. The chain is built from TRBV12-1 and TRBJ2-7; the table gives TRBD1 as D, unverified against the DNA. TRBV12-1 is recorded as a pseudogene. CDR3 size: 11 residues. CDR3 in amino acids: CASSLRQGEYF. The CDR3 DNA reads TGTGCCAGCAGCCTGCGACAGGGAGAGTACTTC.

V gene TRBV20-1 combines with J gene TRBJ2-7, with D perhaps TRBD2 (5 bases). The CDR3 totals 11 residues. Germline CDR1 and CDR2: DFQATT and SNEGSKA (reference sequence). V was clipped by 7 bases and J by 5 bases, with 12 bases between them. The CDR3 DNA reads TGCAGTGGGGATAGCGCAAACGAGCAGTACTTC. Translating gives CSGDSANEQYF.

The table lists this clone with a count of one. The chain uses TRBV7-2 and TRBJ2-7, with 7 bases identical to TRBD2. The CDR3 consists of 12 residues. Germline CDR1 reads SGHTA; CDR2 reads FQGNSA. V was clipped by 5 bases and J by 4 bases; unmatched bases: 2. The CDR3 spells CASSPGLYEQYF. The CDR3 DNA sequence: TGTGCCAGCAGCCCGGGACTATACGAGCAGTACTTC. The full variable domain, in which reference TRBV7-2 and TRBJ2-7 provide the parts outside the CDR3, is GAGVSQSPSNKVTEKGKDVELRCDPISGHTALYWYRQSLGQGLEFLIYFQGNSAPDKSGLPSDRFSAERTGGSVSTLTIQRTQQEDSAVYLCASSPGLYEQYFGPGTRLTVT.

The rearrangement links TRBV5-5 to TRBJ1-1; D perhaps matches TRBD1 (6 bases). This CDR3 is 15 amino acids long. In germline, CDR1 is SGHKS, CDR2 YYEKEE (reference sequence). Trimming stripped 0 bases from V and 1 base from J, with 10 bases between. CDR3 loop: CASSLAMTGNTEAFF. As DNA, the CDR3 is TGTGCCAGCAGCTTGGCGATGACAGGGAACACTGAAGCTTTCTTT.

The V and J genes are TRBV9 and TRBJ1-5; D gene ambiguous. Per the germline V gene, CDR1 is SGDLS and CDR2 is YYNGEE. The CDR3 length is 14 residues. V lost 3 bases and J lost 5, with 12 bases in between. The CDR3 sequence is CASSGPGFDQPQHF. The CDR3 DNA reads TGTGCCAGCAGCGGACCAGGATTTGATCAGCCCCAGCATTTT.

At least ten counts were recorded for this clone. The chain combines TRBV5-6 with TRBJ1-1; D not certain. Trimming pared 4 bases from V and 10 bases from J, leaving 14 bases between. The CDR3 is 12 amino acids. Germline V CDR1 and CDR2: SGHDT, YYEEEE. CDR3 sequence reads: CASSRRSGRAFF. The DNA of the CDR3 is TGTGCCAGCAGCCGCCGGAGTGGTCGAGCTTTCTTT.

Here the CDR3 reads CASSLRSGQGLKLFF. Written as DNA, the CDR3 is TGTGCCAGCAGCCTAAGATCCGGACAGGGTTTGAAACTGTTTTTT. This chain links TRBV11-2 with TRBJ1-4, with TRBD1 identical over 8 bases. From germline, CDR1 is SGHAT and CDR2 FQNNGV. The ends lost 5 bases at V and 11 bases at J; junction bases unmatched: 13. The CDR3 covers 15 residues.

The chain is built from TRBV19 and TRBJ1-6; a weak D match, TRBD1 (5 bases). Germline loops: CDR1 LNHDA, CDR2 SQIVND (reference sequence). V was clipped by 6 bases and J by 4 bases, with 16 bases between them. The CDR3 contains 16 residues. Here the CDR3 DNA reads TGTGCCAGTAGGACTGGCCAGGGAGGATATAATTCACCCCTCCACTTT. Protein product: CASRTGQGGYNSPLHF.

CDR3 protein: CSAQREEAFF. The CDR3 nucleotides read TGCAGTGCTCAAAGGGAGGAAGCTTTCTTT. The V gene is TRBV20-1, the J gene TRBJ1-1, with D hard to call. The CDR3 length is 10 residues. V shed 5 bases and J shed 8 bases, with 9 bases lying between them. Germline V gene sequence: CDR1 DFQATT, CDR2 SNEGSKA (reference sequence).

This chain's CDR3 is CASSRSSGNTIYF. The CDR3 nucleotides read TGTGCCAGCAGTCGGTCCTCTGGAAACACCATATATTTT. The chain carries TRBV27 and TRBJ1-3; D remains ambiguous. V gave up 5 bases and J gave up 0 bases, with 5 bases separating them. This CDR3 has 13 residues. Germline CDR1 MNHEY, CDR2 SMNVEV (reference sequence).

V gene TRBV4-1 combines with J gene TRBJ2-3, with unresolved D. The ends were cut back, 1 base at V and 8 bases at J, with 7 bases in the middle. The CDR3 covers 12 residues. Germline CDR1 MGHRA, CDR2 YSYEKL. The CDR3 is CASSQVSRTQYF. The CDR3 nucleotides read TGCGCCAGCAGCCAAGTGAGTCGTACGCAGTATTTT.

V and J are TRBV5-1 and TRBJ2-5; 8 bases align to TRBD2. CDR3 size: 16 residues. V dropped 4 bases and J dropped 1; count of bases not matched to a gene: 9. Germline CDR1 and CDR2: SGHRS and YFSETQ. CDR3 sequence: CASSLGGRGGQETQYF. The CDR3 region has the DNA TGCGCCAGCAGCCTTGGGGGACGGGGGGGCCAAGAGACCCAGTACTTC. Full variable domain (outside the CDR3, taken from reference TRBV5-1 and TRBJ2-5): KAGVTQTPRYLIKTRGQQVTLSCSPISGHRSVSWYQQTPGQGLQFLFEYFSETQRNKGNFPGRFSGRQFSNSRSEMNVSTLELGDSALYLCASSLGGRGGQETQYFGPGTRLLVL.

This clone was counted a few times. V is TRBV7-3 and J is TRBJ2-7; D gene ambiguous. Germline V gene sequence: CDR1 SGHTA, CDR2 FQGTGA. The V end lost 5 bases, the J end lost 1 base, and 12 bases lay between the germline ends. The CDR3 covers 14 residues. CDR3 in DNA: TGTGCCAGCAGCCCTTCGGCCGGGTCCTACGAGCAGTACTTC. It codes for CASSPSAGSYEQYF.

CDR3 nucleotides: TGTGCTAGTGGTTTGGGAGGTGGGACCCAGTACTTC. The encoded protein is CASGLGGGTQYF. The chain carries TRBV12-5 and TRBJ2-5; D remains unclear. CDR3 size: 12 residues. Trimming removed 1 base at V and 7 bases at J, with 7 bases between. Germline values: CDR1 LGHNT, CDR2 FRNRAP.